This T cell receptor (beta chain) was sequenced in a study of shared clonotypes between healthy human individuals. Repertoires were generated with immunoSEQ multiplex PCR, while TCRdb's copy carries only in-frame clones and drops some. This sample has some 2 million clones, with roughly 94% found just once. The naive CD8 population came from CD45RO-negative cells selected for CCR7, without terminally differentiated effector memory CD45RA+ cells. Germline CDR1 is SGDLS and CDR2 is YYNGEE. Between the trimmed V and J ends, which lost 0 bases and 1 base, there was a span of 12 bases. The CDR3 is made up of 16 amino acids.

This TCR was sampled from a man aged 18 to 30 in good health. Sequenced material: naive CD8+ T cells sorted from blood. The chain carries TRBV9 and TRBJ2-3; maybe TRBD2 (6 bases). This CDR3 reads CASSVGLVRGTDTQYF. The CDR3 nucleotides read TGTGCCAGCAGCGTAGGACTAGTCAGGGGCACAGATACGCAGTATTTT. Supplemented by reference TRBV9 and TRBJ2-3, the full variable domain reads DSGVTQTPKHLITATGQRVTLRCSPRSGDLSVYWYQQSLDQGLQFLIQYYNGEERAKGNILERFSAQQFPDLHSELNLSSLELGDSALYFCASSVGLVRGTDTQYFGPGTRLTVL.